These 8 T cell receptor beta chains share one sample of origin, sequenced in a study of blood T cell repertoires in COVID-19. Assay used: immunoSEQ multiplex PCR; TCRdb lists only in-frame clones, some missing. The sample has over 300,000 clones, around nine tenths seen once. Specimen: PBMCs or T cells enriched from blood (not recorded which). The origin of the receptors is a woman younger than 45 with acute COVID-19.

The gene calls are TRBV30 and TRBJ1-1; possible D gene TRBD1, 5 bases. The germline V and J ends were trimmed by 4 bases and 11 bases, with 23 bases remaining between them. The germline CDR1 and CDR2 sequences are GTSNPN and SVGIG (reference sequence). This CDR3 spans 14 amino acids. DNA of the CDR3: TGTGCCTGGACCCCTCCGGGGCGCGGGGCGGGGGCTTTCTTT. Protein sequence: CAWTPPGRGAGAFF.

The genes are TRBV9 and TRBJ1-6; TRBD1 aligns across 7 bases. The CDR3 runs to 14 residues. With 0 bases clipped from V and 8 bases from J, the junction kept 2 bases outside the gene matches. Per germline, CDR1 SGDLS and CDR2 YYNGEE. CDR3 in DNA: TGTGCCAGCAGCGTAGGGGACAGCTATTCACCCCTCCACTTT. It yields the protein CASSVGDSYSPLHF.

The chain joins TRBV18 to TRBJ2-3, with D tentatively TRBD1 (5 bases). Per germline, CDR1 KGHSH and CDR2 LQKENI. Trimming left V 2 bases short and J 2 bases short, with 8 bases between. The CDR3 covers 14 residues. Written as DNA, the CDR3 is TGTGCCAGCTCACCAGCGGACACCACAGATACGCAGTATTTT. This translates into CASSPADTTDTQYF.

CDR3 loop: CASSQGRGGFTDTQYF. In nucleotides, the CDR3 is TGTGCCAGCAGCCAAGGACGGGGGGGCTTTACAGATACGCAGTATTTT. V usage is TRBV14 and J usage is TRBJ2-3; TRBD2 aligns across 8 bases. This CDR3 region has 16 residues. V dropped 1 base and J dropped 3; count of bases not matched to a gene: 6. Germline CDR1 reads SGHDN; CDR2 reads FVKESK.

With regard to this clone: This sample also contains other DNA sequences that code for the same CDR3. This chain joins TRBV9 and TRBJ1-2; 9 nucleotides match TRBD1. The CDR3 has 14 residues. The junction had 2 bases not matched to a gene; V was cut back by 0 bases and J by 5 bases. Per the germline V gene, CDR1 is SGDLS and CDR2 is YYNGEE. The CDR3 spells CASSVGGQGYGYTF. The DNA for the CDR3 is TGTGCCAGCAGCGTAGGGGGACAGGGTTATGGCTACACCTTC.

The chain carries TRBV7-6 and TRBJ2-2, with TRBD1 identical over 9 bases. This CDR3 region has 15 residues. The V gene end was trimmed by 2 bases and the J gene end by 6 bases; junction bases not matched to a gene: 4. Germline V CDR1 and CDR2: SGHVS, FNYEAQ. The CDR3 spells CASSLTGTGSGELFF. DNA of the CDR3: TGTGCCAGCAGCTTAACCGGGACAGGGTCCGGGGAGCTGTTTTTT. The whole variable domain, remainder taken from reference TRBV7-6 and TRBJ2-2, is GAGVSQSPRYKVTKRGQDVALRCDPISGHVSLYWYRQALGQGPEFLTYFNYEAQQDKSGLPNDRFSAERPEGSISTLTIQRTEQRDSAMYRCASSLTGTGSGELFFGEGSRLTVL.

This clone was observed a single time. This chain links TRBV9 with TRBJ2-3, with TRBD2 as a possible D gene (5 bases). The CDR3 extends over 14 amino acids. CDR1 is SGDLS, CDR2 YYNGEE, per germline. The V end was cut by 0 bases, the J end by 6 bases, with 11 bases between. CDR3 bases: TGTGCCAGCAGCGTAGGGGCTGGGGAGGATACGCAGTATTTT. As protein: CASSVGAGEDTQYF.

The rearrangement joins TRBV7-3 to TRBJ2-3; a possible D gene is TRBD2 (5 bases). This CDR3 comprises 14 residues. Germline V gene data show CDR1 as SGHTA and CDR2 as FQGTGA. V shed 2 bases and J shed 0 bases, with 6 bases lying between them. CDR3 coding DNA: TGTGCCAGCAGCTTAGGACTTAGCACAGATACGCAGTATTTT. It yields the protein CASSLGLSTDTQYF.